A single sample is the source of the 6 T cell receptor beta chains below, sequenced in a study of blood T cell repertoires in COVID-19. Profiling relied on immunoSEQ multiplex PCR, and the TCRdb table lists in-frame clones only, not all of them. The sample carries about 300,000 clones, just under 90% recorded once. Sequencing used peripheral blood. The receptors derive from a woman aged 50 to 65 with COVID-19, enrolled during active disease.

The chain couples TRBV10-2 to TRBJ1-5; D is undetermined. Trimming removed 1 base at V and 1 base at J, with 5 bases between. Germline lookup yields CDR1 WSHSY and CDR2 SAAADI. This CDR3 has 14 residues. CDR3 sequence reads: CASSEYMSNQPQHF. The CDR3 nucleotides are TGCGCCAGCAGTGAGTACATGAGCAATCAGCCCCAGCATTTT.

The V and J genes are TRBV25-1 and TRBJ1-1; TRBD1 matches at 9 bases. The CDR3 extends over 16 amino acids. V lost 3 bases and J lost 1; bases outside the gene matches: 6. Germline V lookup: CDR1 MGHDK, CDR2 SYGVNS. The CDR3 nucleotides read TGTGCCAGCAGTGACGGGACAGGGCCTTGGAACACTGAAGCTTTCTTT. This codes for CASSDGTGPWNTEAFF.

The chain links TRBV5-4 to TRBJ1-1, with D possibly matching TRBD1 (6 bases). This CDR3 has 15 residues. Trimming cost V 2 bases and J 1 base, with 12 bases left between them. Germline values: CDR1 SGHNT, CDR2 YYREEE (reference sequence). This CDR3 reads CASSLGGGRNTEAFF. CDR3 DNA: TGTGCCAGCAGCTTAGGGGGGGGCCGGAACACTGAAGCTTTCTTT.

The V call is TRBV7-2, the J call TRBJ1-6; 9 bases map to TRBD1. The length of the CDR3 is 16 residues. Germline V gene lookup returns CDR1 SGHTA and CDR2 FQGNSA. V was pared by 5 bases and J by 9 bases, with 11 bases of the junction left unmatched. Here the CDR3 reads CASSPQQGAQGSPLHF. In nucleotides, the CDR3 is TGTGCCAGCAGCCCGCAACAGGGGGCGCAGGGTTCACCCCTCCACTTT.

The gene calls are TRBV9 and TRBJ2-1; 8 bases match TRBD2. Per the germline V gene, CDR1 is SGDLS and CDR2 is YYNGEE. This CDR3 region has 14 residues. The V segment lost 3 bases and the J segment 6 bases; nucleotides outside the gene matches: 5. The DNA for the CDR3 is TGTGCCAGCAGCGGGACTAGCTTAGGCAATGAGCAGTTCTTC. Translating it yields CASSGTSLGNEQFF.

This chain's CDR3 is CATSDSQPGLAGEQFF. The CDR3, as DNA: TGTGCCACCAGTGATTCCCAACCGGGACTAGCAGGGGAGCAGTTCTTC. The chain combines TRBV24-1 with TRBJ2-1; 9 bases agree with TRBD2. V was clipped by 2 bases and J by 10 bases; unmatched bases: 11. This CDR3 has 16 amino acids. CDR1 KGHDR and CDR2 SFDVKD come from the germline V gene.